What follows is one T cell receptor beta chain and its context. Its antigen is undetermined. The sample originates from a study of cytomegalovirus exposure and HLA in healthy donors. Study information: Earlier work reported 90 million to 120 million unique TCR beta sequences from 150 million to 200 million T cells.

Germline-derived CDR1 and CDR2 are SGHVS and FQNEAQ. V lost 5 bases, J lost 5 bases, and 9 bases stayed unmatched. The CDR3 length is 15 residues. General study results and limits: Later work showed greater clonal expansion in HLA-associated TCR beta chains than in equally common others.

PCR primers comprised 60 Vbeta and 13 Jbeta primers. Repertoires were generated with immunoSEQ multiplex PCR, while TCRdb's copy carries only in-frame clones and drops some. The sample carries about 170,000 clones, more than 70% recorded once. The V gene is TRBV7-8, the J gene TRBJ1-1, with 9 bases fitting TRBD1. The TCR originated in a male donor in good health and CMV-seronegative. The sample comprised PBMCs. The CDR3 sequence is CASSPPDRGWTEAFF. The CDR3, as DNA: TGTGCCAGCAGCCCACCGGACAGGGGATGGACTGAAGCTTTCTTT.